Each of the 7 T cell receptor beta chains below was sequenced from the same sample in a study of PD-1 blockade in classical Hodgkin lymphoma. Noted time point: cycle 4 day 1 (C4D1), after more than 5 weeks of nivolumab. With no exception, relapse followed autologous stem cell transplantation in all patients, and brentuximab vedotin exposure varied. TCRdb's copy holds only in-frame clones and misses some; the assay was immunoSEQ multiplex PCR. This sample has just over 20,000 clones, with about 80% found just once. Sequenced here: peripheral blood mononuclear cells (PBMCs), sampled before the fourth cycle of nivolumab. Receptor source: a human donor with classical Hodgkin lymphoma.

The J gene is TRBJ2-2, the V gene TRBV6-5, with D unresolved. V lost 1 base and J lost 5, with 8 bases in between. Looked up from germline, CDR1 is MNHEY and CDR2 is SVGAGI. The CDR3 totals 14 residues. The CDR3 DNA sequence: TGTGCCAGCAGTTACTGGTTAGCTACCGGGGAGCTGTTTTTT. It codes for CASSYWLATGELFF.

This chain uses TRBV15 with TRBJ2-5; 12 bases match TRBD2. The V and J ends lost 2 bases and 2 bases, in that order; junction bases with no gene match: 6. This CDR3 comprises 17 residues. Per germline, CDR1 LNHNV and CDR2 YYDKDF (reference sequence). The CDR3: CATSRTTTSGSQETQYF. The CDR3 DNA is TGTGCCACCAGCAGAACCACGACTAGCGGGAGTCAAGAGACCCAGTACTTC.

V and J are TRBV4-1 and TRBJ2-7; the D gene is possibly TRBD1 (7 bases). CDR1 MGHRA and CDR2 YSYEKL come from the germline V gene. CDR3 length: 15 amino acids. V was cut by 1 base and J by 4 bases, with 14 bases left in between. CDR3 nucleotides: TGCGCCAGCAGCCAAGGCGGGACAGTCAAATACGAGCAGTACTTC. Amino acids: CASSQGGTVKYEQYF.

J is TRBJ2-3 and V is TRBV9; D may be TRBD1 or TRBD2 (5 bases each). This CDR3 has 16 amino acids. The germline gives CDR1 SGDLS, CDR2 YYNGEE. V was pared by 0 bases and J by 0 bases, with 11 bases between. The CDR3 nucleotides read TGTGCCAGCAGCGTAGTTGGGGGAGCCAGCACAGATACGCAGTATTTT. As protein: CASSVVGGASTDTQYF.

This clone qualifies as medium-sized. The CDR3 nucleotides read TGTGCCAGCAGTTTATCGGCCGTAACCAACAATGAGCAGTTCTTC. As protein: CASSLSAVTNNEQFF. J is TRBJ2-1 and V is TRBV27; D ambiguous. Germline CDR1 is MNHEY and CDR2 is SMNVEV (reference sequence). CDR3 length: 15 amino acids. The V and J ends lost 0 bases and 5 bases respectively, with 11 bases between them.

The chain uses TRBV30 and TRBJ1-1; the D is unclear. V lost 4 bases, J lost 11 bases, and 11 bases lay in between. The length of the CDR3 is 10 residues. The germline V gene encodes CDR1 GTSNPN and CDR2 SVGIG (reference sequence). The CDR3 DNA sequence: TGTGCCTGGAATCGGGGTCGGGCTTTCTTT. It specifies CAWNRGRAFF.

The rearrangement uses TRBV5-6 and TRBJ2-7; D possibly matches TRBD1 or TRBD2 (5 bases each). V lost 6 bases, J lost 0 bases, and 13 bases lay in between. Germline V gene sequence: CDR1 SGHDT, CDR2 YYEEEE. The CDR3 spans 14 residues. DNA of the CDR3: TGTGCCAGCACCACGGGACGGTACTCCTACGAGCAGTACTTC. Its protein is CASTTGRYSYEQYF.